This T cell receptor (beta chain) comes out of a study of T cells in Graves' hyperthyroidism and ophthalmopathy. Study results and caveats: Ophthalmopathy was identified by the model a median about six months ahead of onset. From stable hyperthyroidism, ophthalmopathy was separated by a 13 V-J model.

RNA transcripts gave rise to amplified TCR beta CDR3 regions. Researchers ran a first-round RT-PCR on the TCR CDR3 using the HTBI primer set. Via MiXCR, TCRdb re-called the multiplex PCR reads, giving one row per CDR3 protein. Here the sample spans some 560,000 distinct CDR3 sequences, 12% to 15% being singletons. This clonotype was detected many times. The antigen is undetermined. No progression to ophthalmopathy during 18 months of follow-up defined stable disease. Source material for PBMCs was 10 ml fresh peripheral blood. Between the trimmed V and J ends, which lost 5 bases and 0 bases, there was a span of 13 bases. Germline CDR1 and CDR2: SEHNR and FQNEAQ (reference sequence). The CDR3 sequence is 15 residues long.

This sequence originates from a woman aged 35 to 49 with Graves' hyperthyroidism. The specimen was blood. This chain uses TRBV7-9 with TRBJ1-1, with D possibly matching TRBD1 (6 bases). CDR3 sequence: CASSPGPGVNTEAFF. The CDR3 nucleotides read TGTGCCAGCAGCCCCGGACCAGGGGTGAACACTGAAGCTTTCTTT.